These 30 T cell receptor beta chains were sequenced from one sample in a study of tumor-infiltrating lymphocytes in primary liver carcinoma. A constant-region primer served to make TCR beta cDNA from approximately 490 ng total RNA. Slightly modified ARM-PCR served as the procedure for the TCR beta libraries. These libraries came from three rounds of nested multiplex PCR. In the first two PCR rounds, TRBV1-TRBV30 forward primers were paired with a C-beta reverse primer, and each round lasted nine to ten cycles. TCRdb itself ran the multiplex PCR reads through MiXCR, one entry per CDR3 protein. This sample yields about 120,000 distinct CDR3 sequences, of which around two thirds are seen a single time; about a tenth belongs to the top ten. From approximately 20-30 mg of unsorted bulk tissue, DNA and RNA were co-extracted together. Material for sequencing was liver tumor tissue from sampling region 1. The subset: tumor region T1, superior pole. All receptors derive from a woman aged 55-70 years with primary liver carcinoma and hepatitis B virus infection.

This clonotype has a count of ten or more. The chain uses TRBV5-6 and TRBJ2-7; D not resolved. The CDR3 has 13 amino acids. Per germline, CDR1 SGHDT and CDR2 YYEEEE. Trimming shortened V by 1 base and J by 4 bases, and 9 bases separated the two germline ends. The DNA for the CDR3 is TGTGCCAGCAGCTTGTCGGGTAATTACGAGCAGTACTTC. Translation: CASSLSGNYEQYF.

Note on this clonotype: A junction boundary mismatches the germline segment, possibly from a read error. The rearrangement joins TRBV5-1 to TRBJ2-1, with D perhaps TRBD1 or TRBD2 (5 bases each). Germline V lookup: CDR1 SGHRS, CDR2 YFSETQ. The CDR3 loop spans 15 amino acids. The CDR3 nucleotides are TGCGCCAGCAGATTGGGGGTAAACTCCTACAATGAGCAGTTCTTC. Its translation: CASRLGVNSYNEQFF.

Turning to this clonotype: A junction boundary mismatches the germline segment, possibly from a read error. The chain carries TRBV11-2 and TRBJ2-7; 12 nucleotides match TRBD2. Germline CDR1 is SGHAT and CDR2 is FQNNGV. The CDR3 consists of 18 residues. The CDR3 DNA follows: TGTGTCAGCAGCCTCCGCTGGACTAGCGGGGAGAAGGCATACGAGCAGTACTTC. As protein: CVSSLRWTSGEKAYEQYF.

This clonotype was observed a handful of times. This may be a read error: a much more frequent sequence differs by one nucleotide. V usage is TRBV7-8 and J usage is TRBJ2-7, with TRBD2 identical over 9 bases. Germline CDR1 SGHVS, CDR2 FQNEAQ. This CDR3 region has 15 residues. Written as DNA, the CDR3 is TGTGTCAGCAGCGTTAGCGGGAGCTCCGTCTACGAGCAGTACTTC. Residues: CVSSVSGSSVYEQYF. The entire variable domain, with the rest obtained from reference TRBV7-8 and TRBJ2-7, is as follows: GAGVSQSPRYKVAKRGQDVALRCDPISGHVSLFWYQQALGQGPEFLTYFQNEAQLDKSGLPSDRFFAERPEGSVSTLKIQRTQQEDSAVYLCVSSVSGSSVYEQYFGPGTRLTVT.

Ten or more counts support this clonotype. V gene TRBV6-5 combines with J gene TRBJ2-5, with D perhaps assigned TRBD1 or TRBD2 (6 bases each). V dropped 5 bases and J dropped 5 bases, with 18 bases sitting between them. The CDR3 consists of 15 residues. From germline, CDR1 is MNHEY and CDR2 SVGAGI. The CDR3 reads CASSNRAGGTETQYF. CDR3 nucleotides: TGTGCCAGCAGTAACAGGGCTGGGGGGACCGAGACCCAGTACTTC.

With respect to this clonotype: Mismatch with germline at one junction end may stem from a read error. This chain's CDR3 is CVSSQNGQQGTQYF. The CDR3 coding sequence is TGTGTCAGCAGCCAAAATGGGCAGCAAGGTACGCAGTATTTT. This chain joins TRBV4-2 and TRBJ2-3; D is uncertain. The CDR3 has 14 residues. The germline V gene encodes CDR1 LGHNA and CDR2 YNFKEQ.

The gene calls are TRBV11-2 and TRBJ1-1, with TRBD1 matching 11 bases. V was pared by 3 bases and J by 7 bases, with 19 bases of the junction left unmatched. Germline V gene lookup returns CDR1 SGHAT and CDR2 FQNNGV. The CDR3 length is 19 residues. CDR3 sequence: CASSFTPVMDRGRPCEAFF. Here the CDR3 DNA reads TGTGCCAGCAGCTTTACCCCCGTGATGGACAGGGGGCGTCCATGTGAAGCTTTCTTT.

At least ten counts were recorded for this clonotype. This chain joins TRBV30 and TRBJ1-1, with D maybe TRBD1 (5 bases). This CDR3 has 15 amino acids. Per germline, CDR1 GTSNPN and CDR2 SVGIG (reference sequence). The V end lost 4 bases, the J end lost 1 base, and 16 bases lay between the germline ends. The CDR3 region has the DNA TGTGCCTGGATCAACCCAGGGCTCCGGAACACTGAAGCTTTCTTT. It translates to CAWINPGLRNTEAFF.

This clonotype appeared a single time. Sequence at one end of the junction differs from germline and may be a read error. The V call is TRBV11-3, the J call TRBJ2-1, with D possibly matching TRBD1 (7 bases). Germline CDR1 reads SGHNT; CDR2 reads YENEEA. The CDR3 sequence is 13 residues long. CDR3 in DNA: TGTGGCAGCAGGGGGGCCGAGTACAATGAGCAGTTCTTC. Translated, it gives CGSRGAEYNEQFF.

The chain uses TRBV12-3 or TRBV12-4 and TRBJ1-5, with D perhaps TRBD1 (5 bases). This CDR3 is 13 amino acids long. The CDR3 loop reads CAGSSAGRQPQHF. In nucleotides, the CDR3 is TGTGCTGGCAGTTCGGCGGGACGGCAGCCCCAGCATTTT.

This clonotype was found many times. The J gene is TRBJ1-6, the V gene TRBV6-1; D gene ambiguous. Germline V lookup: CDR1 MNHNS, CDR2 SASEGT. This CDR3 is 12 amino acids long. Trimming stripped 6 bases from V and 8 bases from J, with 8 bases between. The CDR3 protein is CASSYGDSPLHF. In DNA form, the CDR3 reads TGTGCCAGCAGCTACGGGGATTCACCCCTCCACTTT.

There are many counts of this clonotype. V gene TRBV29-1 combines with J gene TRBJ2-5; unclear D gene. The CDR3 contains 11 residues. The ends were cut back, 6 bases at V and 1 base at J, with 6 bases in the middle. Germline CDR1 reads SQVTM; CDR2 reads ANQGSEA. The CDR3 loop is CSVHSQETQYF. The CDR3 coding sequence is TGCAGCGTCCACAGCCAAGAGACCCAGTACTTC. The full variable domain, with the rest looked up from reference TRBV29-1 and TRBJ2-5, is SAVISQKPSRDICQRGTSLTIQCQVDSQVTMMFWYRQQPGQSLTLIATANQGSEATYESGFVIDKFPISRPNLTFSTLTVSNMSPEDSSIYLCSVHSQETQYFGPGTRLLVL.

Concerning this clonotype itself: One base away lies a much larger clone, so this may be a sequencing read error. This chain connects TRBV28 to TRBJ2-7; TRBD2 might be the D (6 bases). Germline V gives CDR1 MDHEN, CDR2 SYDVKM. The CDR3 extends over 15 amino acids. CDR3 coding DNA: TGTGCCAGCAGTCCGAATAGCGGCCCCACCTACGACCAGTACTTC. Its translation: CASSPNSGPTYDQYF.

Ten or more counts support this clonotype. This sequence joins TRBV6-6 and TRBJ2-3, with 10 nucleotides matching TRBD2. Germline-derived CDR1 and CDR2 are MNHNY and SVGAGI (reference sequence). J was trimmed by 3 bases and V by 6 bases; bases with no gene match: 6. CDR3 length equals 15 residues. Here the CDR3 reads CASSRLAGETDTQYF. CDR3 DNA sequence: TGTGCCAGCAGCCGTCTAGCGGGAGAAACAGATACGCAGTATTTT.

The chain combines TRBV11-2 with TRBJ2-5; TRBD2 matches at 13 bases. This CDR3 region has 16 residues. After removal of 1 base from V and 5 bases from J, the junction contained 4 bases not matched to a gene. From germline, CDR1 is SGHAT and CDR2 FQNNGV. The CDR3 spells CASSLGLAGGLETQYF. As DNA, the CDR3 is TGTGCCAGCAGCTTAGGACTAGCGGGAGGCTTGGAGACCCAGTACTTC.

This clonotype is a singleton in its sample. A much bigger clone sits one base away, suggesting this may be a read error. DNA for the CDR3: TGCGCCAGCAACTTGACAGTTACCCTCCAAGAGACCCAGTACTTC. It specifies CASNLTVTLQETQYF. The V and J genes are TRBV5-1 and TRBJ2-5; possible D gene TRBD1, 5 bases. Germline CDR1 reads SGHRS; CDR2 reads YFSETQ. The CDR3 is 15 residues long.

To note about this clonotype: Because the CDR3's place on the DNA is in doubt, the DNA is left out and the CDR3 is given as listed by TCRdb. The chain links TRBV6-1 to TRBJ2-6. The CDR3 extends over 15 residues, inclusive of both ends. The germline gives CDR1 MNHNS, CDR2 SASEGT. CDR3 protein: CASSEWGSGANVLTF.

With regard to this clonotype: This may be a read error, as it is one base from a much larger clone. The CDR3 nucleotides read TGTGCCAGCAGGGGCAGTGCGCTCTATGGCTACACCTTC. Its translation: CASRGSALYGYTF. This chain connects TRBV6-1 to TRBJ1-2; no reliable D call. Germline values: CDR1 MNHNS, CDR2 SASEGT. V was clipped by 6 bases and J by 4 bases, with 12 bases between them. This CDR3 is built from 13 residues.

Points on this clonotype: This may be a read error: a much more frequent sequence differs by one nucleotide. The V call is TRBV7-8, the J call TRBJ2-1; 9 bases line up with TRBD2. The germline gives CDR1 SGHVS, CDR2 FQNEAQ. After removal of 5 bases from V and 10 bases from J, the junction contained 21 bases not matched to a gene. The CDR3 sequence is 18 residues long. CDR3 sequence: CASSPRGGLVGGHGEQFF. CDR3 coding DNA: TGTGCCAGCAGCCCGCGGGGGGGACTAGTGGGAGGCCATGGGGAGCAGTTCTTC.

This clonotype was picked up many times. The V and J genes are TRBV6-1 and TRBJ2-5; D not certain. The CDR3 consists of 13 residues. The V gene's germline CDR1 is MNHNS and CDR2 SASEGT. The V end was cut by 1 base, the J end by 3 bases, with 6 bases between. The CDR3 spells CASSEDPEETQYF. In DNA, the CDR3 is TGTGCCAGCAGTGAAGACCCAGAAGAGACCCAGTACTTC.

In the case of this clonotype: This may stem from a read error, because a much larger clone lies one nucleotide away. The chain recombines TRBV4-1 with TRBJ1-2; D is unclear. The CDR3 runs to 14 residues. Germline V gene data show CDR1 as MGHRA and CDR2 as YSYEKL. V lost 5 bases to trimming and J lost 0 bases, with 10 bases between them. CDR3 bases: TGCGCCAGCAGCGGATCGCGCCCTAACTATGGCTACACCTTC. Translation gives CASSGSRPNYGYTF.

Concerning this clonotype itself: This may be a read error, as it is one base from a much larger clone. The chain is built from TRBV5-7 and TRBJ2-1; the match to TRBD2 covers 11 bases. TRBV5-7 belongs to the ORF category, with a function that is uncertain. There are 16 residues in the CDR3. The CDR3 protein is CTSSPVTSGSYNEQFF. CDR3 in DNA: TGTACCAGCAGCCCGGTAACTAGCGGGAGTTATAATGAGCAGTTCTTC.

As regards this clonotype: This may be a read error: a much more frequent sequence differs by one nucleotide. J is TRBJ1-2 and V is TRBV6-5; the match to TRBD1 covers 12 bases. The V segment lost 7 bases and the J segment 8 bases; nucleotides outside the gene matches: 14. CDR3 length equals 16 residues. Germline V gene sequence: CDR1 MNHEY, CDR2 SVGAGI. As DNA, the CDR3 is TGTGCCAGCACAACCCCCGCGGGACAGGGGGCGAGAGGCTACACCTTC. Translation: CASTTPAGQGARGYTF.

The V call is TRBV11-2, the J call TRBJ2-3, with a tentative D call TRBD2 (6 bases). This CDR3 is 16 amino acids long. Germline V gene sequence: CDR1 SGHAT, CDR2 FQNNGV. V shed 5 bases and J shed 8 bases, with 23 bases lying between them. In DNA form, the CDR3 reads TGTGCCAGCAGCCGAGTGACTAGAGCCTCGGGCGGTACGCAGTATTTT. Translating gives CASSRVTRASGGTQYF.

About this clonotype itself: Mismatch with germline at one junction end may stem from a read error. V is TRBV6-5 and J is TRBJ2-1, with TRBD2 matching over 13 bases. Per germline, CDR1 MNHEY and CDR2 SVGAGI. CDR3 length: 17 amino acids. The CDR3, as DNA: TGTCCCAGCAGTCGCGGACTAGCGGGAGTTTTAAGTTTTGAGCAGTTCTTC. It encodes CPSSRGLAGVLSFEQFF.

As concerns this clonotype: This may be a read error, as it is one base from a much larger clone. This chain connects TRBV6-4 to TRBJ2-1; 14 nucleotides agree with TRBD2. The CDR3 consists of 15 residues. Per the germline V gene, CDR1 is MRHNA and CDR2 is SNTAGT. The CDR3 nucleotides are TGTACCAGCAGTAACGGGACTAGCGGGAGCAATGAGCAGTTCTTC. Amino acids: CTSSNGTSGSNEQFF.

By proportion, this clonotype is medium-sized. The genes are TRBV11-2 and TRBJ1-1; possibly TRBD1 for D (6 bases). The ends were cut back, 5 bases at V and 4 bases at J, with 20 bases in the middle. This CDR3 is 16 amino acids long. Looked up from germline, CDR1 is SGHAT and CDR2 is FQNNGV. CDR3 residues: CASSPPGGARTTEAFF. The CDR3 DNA reads as TGTGCCAGCAGCCCACCCGGGGGGGCGCGTACCACTGAAGCTTTCTTT.

Note on this clonotype: At one of its ends the junction is not consistent with the germline gene, which may arise from a read error. The V and J genes are TRBV11-2 and TRBJ2-2; D is uncertain. Looked up from germline, CDR1 is SGHAT and CDR2 is FQNNGV. The CDR3 spans 13 residues. The CDR3 bases are TGTGCCACCAGCTGGGGTTTAGGCGGGGAGCTGTTTTTT. It specifies CATSWGLGGELFF.

Many counts were recorded for this clonotype. The J gene is TRBJ2-3, the V gene TRBV6-2 or TRBV6-3; TRBD1 or TRBD2 may be the D gene (6 bases each). The CDR3 runs to 14 residues. V shed 5 bases and J shed 5 bases, with 14 bases lying between them. Germline CDR1 reads MNHEY; CDR2 reads SVGEGT. CDR3 sequence (DNA): TGTGCCAGCAGTCCCAGACTAGGGGGAGATACGCAGTATTTT. As protein: CASSPRLGGDTQYF.

About this clonotype itself: The final CDR3 position lacks the conserved phenylalanine or tryptophan, pointing to a likely read error. The V call is TRBV6-6, the J call TRBJ2-7, with D perhaps assigned TRBD1 or TRBD2 (5 bases each). With 0 bases removed from V and 5 bases from J, the gap between germline ends came to 11 bases. The germline V gene has CDR1 MNHNY and CDR2 SVGAGI (reference sequence). The length of the CDR3 is 14 residues. In DNA form, the CDR3 reads TGTGCCAGCAGTTACTCGCAAGGGACCAACGAGCAGTACCTC. Translation: CASSYSQGTNEQYL.